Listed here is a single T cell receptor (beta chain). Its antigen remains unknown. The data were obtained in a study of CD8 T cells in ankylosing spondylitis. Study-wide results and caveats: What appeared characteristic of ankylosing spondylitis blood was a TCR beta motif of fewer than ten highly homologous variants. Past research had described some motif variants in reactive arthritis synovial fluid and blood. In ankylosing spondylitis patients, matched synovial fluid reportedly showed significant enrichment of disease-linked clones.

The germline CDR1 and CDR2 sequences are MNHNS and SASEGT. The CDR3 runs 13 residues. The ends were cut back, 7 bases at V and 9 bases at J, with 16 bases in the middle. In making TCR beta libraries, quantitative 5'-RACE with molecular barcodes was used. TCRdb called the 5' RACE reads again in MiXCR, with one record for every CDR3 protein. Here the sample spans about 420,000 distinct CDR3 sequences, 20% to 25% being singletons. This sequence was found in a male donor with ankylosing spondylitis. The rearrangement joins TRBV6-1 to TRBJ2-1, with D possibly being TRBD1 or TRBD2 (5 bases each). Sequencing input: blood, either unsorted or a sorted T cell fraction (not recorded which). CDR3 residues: CASNRTPRGEQFF. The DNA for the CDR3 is TGTGCCAGCAACAGGACCCCCCGGGGTGAGCAGTTCTTC.